A single sample is the source of the 9 T cell receptor beta chains below, sequenced in a study of Graves' ophthalmopathy and Graves' hyperthyroidism. From RNA, the CDR3 regions of TCR beta chains were amplified and sequenced. RT-PCR with HTBI primers came first, then second-round multiplex PCR. One entry per CDR3 protein results from TCRdb running MiXCR on the multiplex PCR reads. The data contain 240,000 or so distinct CDR3 sequences, around 50% of them singletons. The sequencing sample was made of peripheral blood. The source of these receptors is an adult man with Graves' ophthalmopathy.

The table lists this clonotype with a few counts. This rearrangement joins TRBV19 to TRBJ2-2; TRBD2 matches 11 bases. The J segment lost 3 bases and the V segment lost 10 bases, leaving 4 bases of the junction unmatched. The length of the CDR3 is 14 residues. CDR1 and CDR2 (germline): LNHDA, SQIVND (reference sequence). DNA of the CDR3: TGTGCCACTACTAGCGGGAGTTACACCGGGGAGCTGTTTTTT. As protein: CATTSGSYTGELFF.

The sample holds many counts of this clonotype. This rearrangement joins TRBV12-3 or TRBV12-4 to TRBJ1-5, with D unresolved. V was cut by 6 bases and J by 9 bases, with 18 bases left in between. The CDR3 totals 14 residues. In DNA form, the CDR3 reads TGTGCCAGCAGCTTCCCTGGTGGAAGAGGGCCCCAGCATTTT. Translating it yields CASSFPGGRGPQHF.

This clonotype was counted a few times. One junction end disagrees with the germline gene, perhaps due to a read error. The chain combines TRBV10-3 with TRBJ2-5; D call uncertain. Germline CDR1 ENHRY, CDR2 SYGVKD. This CDR3 contains 13 residues. The CDR3 nucleotides read TGTGCCAGCAGTTTGTACAGTCAAGAGACCCAGTACTTC. It is translated as CASSLYSQETQYF.

This clonotype was picked up a small number of times. The chain links TRBV7-6 to TRBJ1-5, with 9 nucleotides matching TRBD1. V shed 5 bases and J 1 base; nucleotides not matched to a gene: 9. CDR3 length: 17 residues. The germline CDR1 and CDR2 sequences are SGHVS and FNYEAQ. CDR3 nucleotide sequence: TGTGCCAGCAGCCAGGGACAGGGACTAGGAAGCAATCAGCCCCAGCATTTT. Its translation: CASSQGQGLGSNQPQHF.

The rearrangement joins TRBV7-8 to TRBJ2-2, with 7 nucleotides matching TRBD1. CDR3 length: 15 residues. Germline CDR1 SGHVS, CDR2 FQNEAQ. The V and J ends lost 4 bases and 3 bases, in that order; junction bases with no gene match: 5. The CDR3 loop reads CASSSTGWDTGELFF. The CDR3 DNA reads TGTGCCAGCAGCTCGACAGGGTGGGACACCGGGGAGCTGTTTTTT.

Notes on this clonotype: At one end, the junction sequence differs from germline, possibly due to a read error. The V gene is TRBV7-6, the J gene TRBJ1-2, with D possibly matching TRBD1 (5 bases). CDR3 length: 15 residues. From germline, CDR1 is SGHVS and CDR2 FNYEAQ. The CDR3: CANSLLLGANYGYTF. In nucleotides, the CDR3 is TGTGCCAACAGCTTATTATTGGGGGCTAACTATGGCTACACCTTC.

V and J are TRBV9 and TRBJ1-6; no reliable D call. Trimming removed 6 bases at V and 3 bases at J, with 4 bases between. The germline CDR1 and CDR2 sequences are SGDLS and YYNGEE. The CDR3 is 12 amino acids. The DNA for the CDR3 is TGTGCCAGCACCGACTATAATTCACCCCTCCACTTT. Its translation: CASTDYNSPLHF. Full variable domain (outside the CDR3, taken from reference TRBV9 and TRBJ1-6): DSGVTQTPKHLITATGQRVTLRCSPRSGDLSVYWYQQSLDQGLQFLIQYYNGEERAKGNILERFSAQQFPDLHSELNLSSLELGDSALYFCASTDYNSPLHFGNGTRLTVT.

This chain uses TRBV2 with TRBJ2-5; 10 bases agree with TRBD2. The CDR3 runs 16 residues. Losses at the gene ends were 6 bases for V and 1 base for J; bases not matched to a gene: 8. Germline loops: CDR1 SNHLY, CDR2 FYNNEI. CDR3 residues: CASSLDSGGLQETQYF. Written as DNA, the CDR3 is TGTGCCAGCAGCTTAGATAGCGGGGGGCTCCAAGAGACCCAGTACTTC.

The chain couples TRBV9 to TRBJ1-2; 11 positions agree with TRBD1. The CDR3 sequence is 14 residues long. The germline gives CDR1 SGDLS, CDR2 YYNGEE. J gave up 7 bases and V 1 base, and 3 bases lay outside the gene matches. The chain's CDR3 is CASSVRTGGTGYTF. The CDR3 DNA is TGTGCCAGCAGCGTAAGGACAGGGGGCACTGGCTACACCTTC.